The next 10 T cell receptor beta chains were all read from a single sample in a study of regulatory T cells in long-lasting Graves disease. Stated time point: newly diagnosed GD, antithyroid drugs for less than 3 months. The authors made the TCR library using RNA they extracted from PBMCs. According to the study, TCR beta libraries were built with iRepertoire HTBI primers and CDR3-region Arm-PCR. TCRdb re-derived calls from the multiplex PCR reads in MiXCR, one entry per CDR3 protein. This sample has a few hundred thousand distinct CDR3 sequences, with 14% found just once. These data also formed part of another study, on T cells in Graves' hyperthyroidism and ophthalmopathy.

Sequencing used peripheral blood mononuclear cells (PBMCs), obtained at new diagnosis, from a patient treated with antithyroid drugs. These receptors all stem from a woman between 45 and 65 years old with Graves disease.

This clonotype was seen repeatedly, ten times or more. The genes are TRBV7-9 and TRBJ2-1; D is uncertain. The germline gives CDR1 SEHNR, CDR2 FQNEAQ (reference sequence). Trimming left V 2 bases short and J 9 bases short, with 11 bases between. The CDR3 runs to 13 residues. The CDR3 region is CASSLSWGSEQFF. CDR3 coding DNA: TGTGCCAGCAGCTTAAGCTGGGGATCTGAGCAGTTCTTC.

This clonotype was counted at least ten times. The chain has TRBV28 and TRBJ2-7; TRBD2 matches 12 bases. Germline lookup yields CDR1 MDHEN and CDR2 SYDVKM. The length of the CDR3 is 15 residues. After removal of 6 bases from V and 7 bases from J, the junction contained 10 bases not matched to a gene. CDR3 sequence: CASSRRLAGAGEQYF. Here the CDR3 DNA reads TGTGCCAGCAGCCGCAGACTAGCGGGAGCGGGAGAGCAGTACTTC.

This clonotype was found many times. The rearrangement uses TRBV28 and TRBJ1-2; 7 nucleotides agree with TRBD1. Losses at the gene ends were 2 bases for V and 8 bases for J; bases not matched to a gene: 5. Germline CDR1 reads MDHEN; CDR2 reads SYDVKM. The CDR3 length is 13 residues. CDR3 in DNA: TGTGCCAGCAGTTTAGTGAGGGGGCGAGGCTACACCTTC. Translation gives CASSLVRGRGYTF.

This clonotype came up many times. The chain is built from TRBV12-3 or TRBV12-4 and TRBJ2-7; D is perhaps TRBD1 (5 bases). The CDR3 totals 14 residues. Trimming cost V 5 bases and J 0 bases, with 11 bases left between them. The CDR3 DNA sequence: TGTGCCAGCAGTACACAGGTACACTCCTACGAGCAGTACTTC. Protein sequence: CASSTQVHSYEQYF.

This chain joins TRBV30 and TRBJ1-6; no firm D call. Germline V gene data show CDR1 as GTSNPN and CDR2 as SVGIG (reference sequence). Trimming took off 0 bases at V and 15 bases at J, with 12 bases between the two ends. The CDR3 length is 12 residues. For the CDR3, the DNA is TGTGCCTGGAGTGTACTGGGGTCCATCCTCCACTTT. It specifies CAWSVLGSILHF.

The chain links TRBV7-9 to TRBJ2-1, with 13 positions matching TRBD2. The germline CDR1 and CDR2 sequences are SEHNR and FQNEAQ (reference sequence). CDR3 size: 17 residues. The V gene end was trimmed by 5 bases and the J gene end by 4 bases; junction bases not matched to a gene: 8. CDR3 nucleotides: TGTGCCAGCAGCGAATGGACTAGCGGGAGTTCTTACAATGAGCAGTTCTTC. Residues: CASSEWTSGSSYNEQFF.

This clonotype was counted once. It may be a read error: a sequence one base away is much more abundant. The V gene is TRBV4-1, the J gene TRBJ2-5; TRBD2 matches 9 bases. Germline V lookup: CDR1 MGHRA, CDR2 YSYEKL. CDR3 length equals 16 residues. The J segment lost 1 base and the V segment lost 7 bases, leaving 10 bases of the junction unmatched. The CDR3 loop is CASNQDVLAGQETQYF. The CDR3 DNA reads TGCGCCAGCAATCAAGACGTACTAGCGGGCCAAGAGACCCAGTACTTC.

The chain joins TRBV9 to TRBJ2-7; the D is unclear. Trimming removed 3 bases from V and 0 bases from J, with 13 bases in between. The germline CDR1 and CDR2 sequences are SGDLS and YYNGEE. The CDR3 extends over 15 amino acids. In DNA form, the CDR3 reads TGTGCCAGCAGCGCCTCGGTAGACCTCTCCTACGAGCAGTACTTC. Translating it yields CASSASVDLSYEQYF.

This clonotype was seen many times. CDR3 amino acids: CASSLDSWGKNTF. The CDR3 nucleotides read TGTGCCAGCAGCTTGGACTCCTGGGGGAAGAACACCTTC. J is TRBJ1-2 and V is TRBV11-2, with D possibly matching TRBD1 (5 bases). V was trimmed by 3 bases and J by 12 bases, leaving 17 bases between them. The germline V gene has CDR1 SGHAT and CDR2 FQNNGV. This CDR3 contains 13 residues.

This clonotype was seen a few times. The V gene is TRBV7-3, the J gene TRBJ2-3, with D perhaps matching TRBD1 (6 bases). Germline V lookup: CDR1 SGHTA, CDR2 FQGTGA. V lost 5 bases and J 1 base, leaving 16 bases between the germline ends. The CDR3 length is 16 residues. In DNA, the CDR3 is TGTGCCAGCAGCCCGATCGGACAGAGTGGCACAGATACGCAGTATTTT. Translating gives CASSPIGQSGTDTQYF. Based on the CDR3 plus reference TRBV7-3 and TRBJ2-3, the full variable domain is GAGVSQTPSNKVTEKGKYVELRCDPISGHTALYWYRQSLGQGPEFLIYFQGTGAADDSGLPNDRFFAVRPEGSVSTLKIQRTERGDSAVYLCASSPIGQSGTDTQYFGPGTRLTVL.